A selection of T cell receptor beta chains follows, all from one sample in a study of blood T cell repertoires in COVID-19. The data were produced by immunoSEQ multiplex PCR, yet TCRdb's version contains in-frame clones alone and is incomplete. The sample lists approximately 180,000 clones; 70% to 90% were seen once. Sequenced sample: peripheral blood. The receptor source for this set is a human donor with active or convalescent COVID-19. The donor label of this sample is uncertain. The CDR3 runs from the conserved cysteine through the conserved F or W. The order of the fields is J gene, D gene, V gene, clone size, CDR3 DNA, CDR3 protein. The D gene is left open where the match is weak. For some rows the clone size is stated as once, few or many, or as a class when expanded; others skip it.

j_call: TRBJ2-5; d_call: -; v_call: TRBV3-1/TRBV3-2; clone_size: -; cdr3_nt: TGTGCCAGCAGCCACAGGGAGGTCCAAGAGACCCAGTACTTC; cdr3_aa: CASSHREVQETQYF
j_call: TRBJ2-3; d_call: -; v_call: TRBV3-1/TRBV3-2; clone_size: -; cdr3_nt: TGTGCCAGCAGCCGGGGTAGCGGCCAGGATACGCAGTATTTT; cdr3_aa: CASSRGSGQDTQYF
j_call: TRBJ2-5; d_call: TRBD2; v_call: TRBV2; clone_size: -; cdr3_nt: TGTGCCAGCAGTCTGGACCCTCCTTACAGCCGGGACTACCATTCCCAAGAGACCCAGTACTTC; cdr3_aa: CASSLDPPYSRDYHSQETQYF
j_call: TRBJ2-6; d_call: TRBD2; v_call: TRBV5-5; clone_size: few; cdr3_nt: TGTGCCAGCAGCTTGGGGGGGACTAACTCTGGGGCCAACGTCCTGACTTTC; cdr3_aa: CASSLGGTNSGANVLTF
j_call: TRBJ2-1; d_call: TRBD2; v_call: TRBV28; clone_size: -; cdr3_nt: TGTGCCAGCAGGAGTTTTAGCGGGGGCCCTTACAATGAGCAGTTCTTC; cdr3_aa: CASRSFSGGPYNEQFF
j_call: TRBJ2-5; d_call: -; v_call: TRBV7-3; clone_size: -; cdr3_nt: TGTGCCAGCAGCCTGGACACACAAGAGACCCAGTACTTC; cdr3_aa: CASSLDTQETQYF
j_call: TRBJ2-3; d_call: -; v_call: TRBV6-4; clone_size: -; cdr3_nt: TGTGCCAGCAGAGCAGGGCCTGGCGCAGATACGCAGTATTTT; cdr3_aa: CASRAGPGADTQYF
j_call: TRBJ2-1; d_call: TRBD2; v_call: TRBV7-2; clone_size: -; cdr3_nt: TGTGCCAGCAGCCCCCGGACTAGTTCATACAATGAGCAGTTCTTC; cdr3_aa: CASSPRTSSYNEQFF
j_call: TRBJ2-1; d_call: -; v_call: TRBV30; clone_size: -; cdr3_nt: TGTGCCTGGAGTGGCGGCAATGAGCAGTTCTTC; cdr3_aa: CAWSGGNEQFF
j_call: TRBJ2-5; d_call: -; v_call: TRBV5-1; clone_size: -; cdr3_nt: TGCGCCAGCAGCCCCCCCGAGGCAGCCCCCGAGACCCAGTACTTC; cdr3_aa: CASSPPEAAPETQYF
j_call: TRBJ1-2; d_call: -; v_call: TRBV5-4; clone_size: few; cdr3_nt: TGTGCCAGCAGCTTGGACAGGGCCTATGGCTACACCTTC; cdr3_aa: CASSLDRAYGYTF
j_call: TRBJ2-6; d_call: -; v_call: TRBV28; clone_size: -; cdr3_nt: TGTGCCAGCAGTACCGGCTCTGGGGCCAACGTCCTGACTTTC; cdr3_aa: CASSTGSGANVLTF
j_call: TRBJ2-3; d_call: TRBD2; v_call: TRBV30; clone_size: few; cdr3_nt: TGTGCCTGGAGGGCCGGGACTAGCGGGAGGGCCGATACGCAGTATTTT; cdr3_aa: CAWRAGTSGRADTQYF
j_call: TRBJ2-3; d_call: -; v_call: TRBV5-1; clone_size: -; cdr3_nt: TGCGCCAGCAGGGGCGGGGAACCCACAGATACGCAGTATTTT; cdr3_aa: CASRGGEPTDTQYF
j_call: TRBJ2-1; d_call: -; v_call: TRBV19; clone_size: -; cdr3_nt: TGTGCCAGTACTACCGGGACAACCTACAATGAGCAGTTCTTC; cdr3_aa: CASTTGTTYNEQFF
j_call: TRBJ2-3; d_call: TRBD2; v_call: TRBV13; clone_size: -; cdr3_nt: TGTGCCAGCAGCTCCTTAGCGGGAGGGTGGGCAGATACGCAGTATTTT; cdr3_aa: CASSSLAGGWADTQYF
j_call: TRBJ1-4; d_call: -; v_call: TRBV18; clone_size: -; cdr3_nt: TGTGCCAGCTCAACGACTATCGCGGGGGGGCCTGAAAAACTGTTTTTT; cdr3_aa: CASSTTIAGGPEKLFF
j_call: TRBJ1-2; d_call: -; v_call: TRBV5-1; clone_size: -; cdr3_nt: TGCGCCAGCAGCTCGGGGGACTATGGCTACACCTTC; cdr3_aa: CASSSGDYGYTF
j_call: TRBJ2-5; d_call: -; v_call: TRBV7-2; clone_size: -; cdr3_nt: TGTGCCAGCAGCTTATCTTTTAGAGCCCAAGAGACCCAGTACTTC; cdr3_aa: CASSLSFRAQETQYF
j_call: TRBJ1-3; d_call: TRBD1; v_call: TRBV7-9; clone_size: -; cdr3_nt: TGTGCCAGCAGCAAGGGACAGGGGGATTTTGGAAACACCATATATTTT; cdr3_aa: CASSKGQGDFGNTIYF
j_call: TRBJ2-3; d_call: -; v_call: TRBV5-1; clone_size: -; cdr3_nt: TGCGCCAGCAGCTCCCCGGGTGGTGCAGATACGCAGTATTTT; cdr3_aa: CASSSPGGADTQYF
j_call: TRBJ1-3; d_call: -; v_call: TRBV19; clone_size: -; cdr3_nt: TGTGCCAGTAGTATACAGGGTCCTGGAAACACCATATATTTT; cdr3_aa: CASSIQGPGNTIYF
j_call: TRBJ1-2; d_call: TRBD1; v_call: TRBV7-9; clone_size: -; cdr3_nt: TGTGCCAGCAGCTTAGCTCAGGGACAGGACTATGGCTACACCTTC; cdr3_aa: CASSLAQGQDYGYTF
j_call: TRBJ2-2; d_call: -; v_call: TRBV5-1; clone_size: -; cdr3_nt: TGCGCCAGCAGCCCCGCGGGGAAGGCTGGGGAGCTGTTTTTT; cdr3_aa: CASSPAGKAGELFF
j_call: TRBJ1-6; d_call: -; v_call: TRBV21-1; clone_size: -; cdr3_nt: TGTGCCAGCAGCAAAGCGCGTCCCCTCTGTTCACCCCTCCACTTT; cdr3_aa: CASSKARPLCSPLHF
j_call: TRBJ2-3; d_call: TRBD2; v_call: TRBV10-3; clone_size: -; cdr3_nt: TGTGCCACACGACCGGGACTAGCGGGGGTAGATACGCAGTATTTT; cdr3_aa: CATRPGLAGVDTQYF
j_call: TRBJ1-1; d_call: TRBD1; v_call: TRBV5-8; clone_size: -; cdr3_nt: TGTGCCAGCAGCGCACAGGGGTACCTTTTGAACACTGAAGCTTTCTTT; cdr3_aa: CASSAQGYLLNTEAFF
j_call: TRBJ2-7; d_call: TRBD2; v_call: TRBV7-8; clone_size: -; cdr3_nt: TGTGCCAGCAGCTTAGGAGCCAGCGGGAGGTTCGACGAGCAGTACTTC; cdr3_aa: CASSLGASGRFDEQYF
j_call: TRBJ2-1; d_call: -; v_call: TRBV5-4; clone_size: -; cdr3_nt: TGTGCCAGCAGCTTGGGTGACTATGAGCAGTTCTTC; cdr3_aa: CASSLGDYEQFF
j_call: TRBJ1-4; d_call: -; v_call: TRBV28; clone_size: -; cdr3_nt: TGTGCCAGCAAAGTTTTTCGCCAGGGAAATGAAAAACTGTTTTTT; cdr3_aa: CASKVFRQGNEKLFF
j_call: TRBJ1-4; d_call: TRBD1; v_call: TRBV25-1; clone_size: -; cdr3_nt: TGTGCCAGCAGCAACAGGGGAGATAGTGAAAAACTGTTTTTT; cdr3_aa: CASSNRGDSEKLFF
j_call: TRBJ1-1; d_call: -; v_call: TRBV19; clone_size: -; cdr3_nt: TGTGCCAGTAGTATAAATAGAGGAGAAAACACTGAAGCTTTCTTT; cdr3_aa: CASSINRGENTEAFF
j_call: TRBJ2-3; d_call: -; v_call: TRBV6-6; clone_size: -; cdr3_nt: TGTGCCAGCAGTTACGGGCAGGCCCGGGATACGCAGTATTTT; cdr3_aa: CASSYGQARDTQYF
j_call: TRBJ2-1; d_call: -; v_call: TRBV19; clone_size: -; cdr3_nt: TGTGCCAGCCGGGACTCCTACAATGAGCAGTTCTTC; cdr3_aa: CASRDSYNEQFF
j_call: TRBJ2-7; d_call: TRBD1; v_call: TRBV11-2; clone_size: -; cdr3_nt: TGTGCCAGCAGCTCACGACCGGACAGGGACGGCGAGCAGTACTTC; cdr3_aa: CASSSRPDRDGEQYF
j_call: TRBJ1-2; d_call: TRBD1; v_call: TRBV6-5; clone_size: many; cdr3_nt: TGTGCCAGCAGCCGATCGACAGGGGGGTACAGGGACACCTTC; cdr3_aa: CASSRSTGGYRDTF
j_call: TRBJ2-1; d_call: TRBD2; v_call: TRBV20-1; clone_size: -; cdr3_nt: TGCAGTGTTGGACTAGCGGGGGAGCAGTTCTTC; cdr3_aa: CSVGLAGEQFF
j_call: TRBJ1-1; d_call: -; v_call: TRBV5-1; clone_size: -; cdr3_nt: TGCGCCAGCAGCTTAGAGGGAGGTGGTACTGAAGCTTTCTTT; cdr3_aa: CASSLEGGGTEAFF
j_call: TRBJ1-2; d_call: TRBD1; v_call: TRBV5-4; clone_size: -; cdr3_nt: TGTGCCAGCAGCTTGTTTTTAGGGACAGGGGGCGCTCGTGGCTACACCTTC; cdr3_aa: CASSLFLGTGGARGYTF
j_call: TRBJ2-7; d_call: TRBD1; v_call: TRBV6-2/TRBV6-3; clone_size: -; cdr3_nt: TGTGCCAGCACCCCTGGACAGGGAAGGGGCTACGAGCAGTACTTC; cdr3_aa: CASTPGQGRGYEQYF
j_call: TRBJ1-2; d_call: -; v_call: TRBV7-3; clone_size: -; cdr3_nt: TGTGCCAGCAGCTCCGTCTATGGCTACACCTTC; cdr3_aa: CASSSVYGYTF
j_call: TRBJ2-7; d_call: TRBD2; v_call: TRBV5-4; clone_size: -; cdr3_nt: TGTGCCAGCAGCTTGGCCGGGCTAGCGGGAGAGGACGAGCAGTACTTC; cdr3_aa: CASSLAGLAGEDEQYF
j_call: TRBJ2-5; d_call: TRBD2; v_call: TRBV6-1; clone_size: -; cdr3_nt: TGTGCCAGCAGTGAAAGGGCTAGCGGGGGAGGGACCCAGTACTTC; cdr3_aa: CASSERASGGGTQYF
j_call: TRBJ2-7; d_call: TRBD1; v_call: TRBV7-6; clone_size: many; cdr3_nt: TGTGCCAGCAGCCATGGACAGGGACCTAGGGACGAGCAGTACTTC; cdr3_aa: CASSHGQGPRDEQYF
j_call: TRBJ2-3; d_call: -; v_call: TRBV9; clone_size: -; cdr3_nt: TGTGCCAGCAGCGTTACTCGGGGCACAGATACGCAGTATTTT; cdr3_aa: CASSVTRGTDTQYF
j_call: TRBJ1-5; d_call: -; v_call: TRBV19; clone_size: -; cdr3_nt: TGTGCCAGTAGTACGTATTCAGGGAGCAATCAGCCCCAGCATTTT; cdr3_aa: CASSTYSGSNQPQHF
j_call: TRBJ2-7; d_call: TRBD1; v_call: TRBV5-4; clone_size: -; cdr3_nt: TGTGCCAGCAGTCGGGCAGGGGGAACATACGAGCAGTACTTC; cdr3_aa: CASSRAGGTYEQYF
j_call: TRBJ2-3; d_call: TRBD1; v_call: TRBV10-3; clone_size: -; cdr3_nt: TGTGCCATCAGGACTGACAGGGTAGGCACAGATACGCAGTATTTT; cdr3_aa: CAIRTDRVGTDTQYF
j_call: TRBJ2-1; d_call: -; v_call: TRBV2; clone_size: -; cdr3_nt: TGTGCCAGCAGTGAGGGTGGGAGGAGGCCAAGTGAGCAGTTCTTC; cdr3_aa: CASSEGGRRPSEQFF